One and the same sample provided the 19 T cell receptor beta chains below, sequenced in a study of Graves' ophthalmopathy and Graves' hyperthyroidism. For repertoire sequencing, the TCR beta CDR3 regions were amplified from RNA transcripts. Following a first-round RT-PCR that used HTBI primers, a second-round multiplex PCR was carried out. TCRdb re-derived calls from the multiplex PCR reads in MiXCR, one entry per CDR3 protein. The sample holds about 740,000 distinct CDR3 sequences, 35% to 50% seen once. The sequencing input was peripheral blood. Receptors originate from an adult man with Graves' ophthalmopathy.

As concerns this clonotype: A single base separates this from a much larger clone, so it may be a read error. The chain combines TRBV7-2 with TRBJ1-1; D is perhaps TRBD1 (6 bases). Germline assignment: CDR1 SGHTA and CDR2 FQGNSA. V was shortened by 0 bases and J by 7 bases, with 12 bases between the two germline ends. The CDR3 has 14 residues. The DNA of the CDR3 is TGTGCCAGCAGCTTAGCGCAGGGGCGAATTGAAGCTTTCTTT. Translated: CASSLAQGRIEAFF.

Comment on this clonotype: Given a much more abundant clone one base away, this may be a read error. Lacking the conserved final phenylalanine or tryptophan, this CDR3 likely reflects a read error. The rearrangement joins TRBV20-1 to TRBJ2-7; no definite D call. V was shortened by 6 bases and J by 3 bases, with 12 bases between the two germline ends. The CDR3 consists of 12 residues. Germline V CDR1 and CDR2: DFQATT, SNEGSKA (reference sequence). CDR3 DNA: TGCAGTGCGAGCAGGTCCATCTACGAGCAGTACTGC. It encodes CSASRSIYEQYC.

The chain links TRBV11-3 to TRBJ1-3; D is possibly TRBD1 (6 bases). Germline CDR1 is SGHNT and CDR2 is YENEEA. Trimming shortened V by 1 base and J by 0 bases, and 10 bases separated the two germline ends. CDR3 size: 16 residues. CDR3 nucleotide sequence: TGTGCCAGCAGCTTAGGAGGGACACGCTCTGGAAACACCATATATTTT. This translates into CASSLGGTRSGNTIYF. The whole variable domain, remainder taken from reference TRBV11-3 and TRBJ1-3, is EAGVVQSPRYKIIEKKQPVAFWCNPISGHNTLYWYLQNLGQGPELLIRYENEEAVDDSQLPKDRFSAERLKGVDSTLKIQPAELGDSAVYLCASSLGGTRSGNTIYFGEGSWLTVV.

The chain employs TRBV2 and TRBJ2-7; weak D call: TRBD2 (6 bases). The CDR3 runs 15 residues. Germline V lookup: CDR1 SNHLY, CDR2 FYNNEI. The germline V and J ends were trimmed by 7 bases and 3 bases, with 19 bases remaining between them. The CDR3 bases are TGTGCCAGCAATTCCCCCGGGAGACCCCTCTACGAGCAGTACTTC. Translating gives CASNSPGRPLYEQYF.

Remarks on this clonotype: Mismatch with germline at one junction end may stem from a read error. The chain employs TRBV5-1 and TRBJ2-5; 8 bases map to TRBD1. Per the germline V gene, CDR1 is SGHRS and CDR2 is YFSETQ. The CDR3 length is 16 residues. The CDR3 sequence is CASSSQGQGMGETQYF. CDR3 bases: TGTGCCAGCAGCTCACAAGGACAGGGAATGGGAGAGACCCAGTACTTC.

V is TRBV7-9 and J is TRBJ2-7, with D hard to call. Matching the DNA end better, TRBJ2-1 makes the J call doubtful. CDR3 length: 13 amino acids. From germline, CDR1 is SEHNR and CDR2 FQNEAQ (reference sequence). CDR3 coding DNA: TGTGCCAGCAGCTCAAGCAATTACAATGAGCAGTTCTTC. Translation: CASSSSNYNEQFF.

This clonotype was counted only a few times. The rearrangement joins TRBV7-9 to TRBJ2-7, with a weak D call TRBD1 (5 bases). The ends were cut back, 3 bases at V and 3 bases at J, with 12 bases in the middle. The CDR3 is 14 residues long. CDR1 and CDR2 from the germline V gene are SEHNR and FQNEAQ (reference sequence). The CDR3, as DNA: TGTGCCAGCAGCTTTTATCCAGGGAACTACGAGCAGTACTTC. It is translated as CASSFYPGNYEQYF.

This chain links TRBV7-2 with TRBJ2-5; D perhaps matches TRBD2 (6 bases). The CDR3 is made up of 17 amino acids. Germline values: CDR1 SGHTA, CDR2 FQGNSA. V shed 3 bases and J shed 2 bases, with 19 bases lying between them. The CDR3, as DNA: TGTGCCAGCAGCTTGGGAGGCCCGGGAGATCCTCAAGAGACCCAGTACTTC. This sequence encodes CASSLGGPGDPQETQYF.

This clonotype has at least ten counts. This rearrangement joins TRBV7-6 to TRBJ1-2; tentative D call: TRBD1 (6 bases). Trimming took 0 bases from V and 8 from J, leaving 10 bases between them. CDR1 is SGHVS and CDR2 is FNYEAQ in the germline V gene. The CDR3 loop spans 13 amino acids. The CDR3 region has the DNA TGTGCCAGCAGCTTAGCTGGGGGGCTCGGCTACACCTTC. This sequence encodes CASSLAGGLGYTF.

This clonotype was detected many times. This chain links TRBV11-2 with TRBJ1-5; 7 nucleotides agree with TRBD1. Trimming at V came to 6 bases and at J to 4 bases, leaving 3 bases not matched to a gene. The V gene's germline CDR1 is SGHAT and CDR2 FQNNGV. This CDR3 region has 13 residues. The CDR3: CASSPDRNQPQHF. The CDR3 nucleotides are TGTGCCAGCAGTCCGGACAGGAATCAGCCCCAGCATTTT.

The genes are TRBV5-4 and TRBJ2-5, with 10 bases fitting TRBD1. Germline loops: CDR1 SGHNT, CDR2 YYREEE (reference sequence). This CDR3 has 16 residues. V dropped 0 bases and J dropped 5; count of bases not matched to a gene: 7. DNA of the CDR3: TGTGCCAGCAGCTTGGGCCGGGACAGGGGTGAGGAGACCCAGTACTTC. Amino acids: CASSLGRDRGEETQYF.

This clonotype came up a few times. This chain connects TRBV10-3 to TRBJ1-1, with no clear D. V was clipped by 7 bases and J by 3 bases, with 12 bases between them. From germline, CDR1 is ENHRY and CDR2 SYGVKD. The CDR3 consists of 13 residues. The CDR3 loop reads CAIMGKLHTEAFF. In DNA form, the CDR3 reads TGTGCCATCATGGGAAAATTGCACACTGAAGCTTTCTTT.

For this clonotype: The missing conserved phenylalanine or tryptophan at the end of this CDR3 makes a read error likely. V is TRBV29-1 and J is TRBJ1-2; tentative D call: TRBD1 (6 bases). CDR1 and CDR2 from the germline V gene are SQVTM and ANQGSEA. The CDR3 length is 14 residues. Trimming shortened V by 5 bases and J by 7 bases, and 20 bases separated the two germline ends. In DNA form, the CDR3 reads TGCAGCGTTCTAGGTGGGGACAAGGGGCTTGGCTACACCCTC. The encoded protein is CSVLGGDKGLGYTL.

The chain couples TRBV15 to TRBJ1-1; no clear D. V dropped 3 bases and J dropped 2 bases, with 10 bases sitting between them. This CDR3 comprises 14 residues. CDR1 and CDR2 (germline): LNHNV, YYDKDF (reference sequence). The CDR3 nucleotides are TGTGCCACCAGCAGGGAAGACCCCAACACTGAAGCTTTCTTT. Amino acids: CATSREDPNTEAFF.

Worth noting for this clonotype: This likely comes from a read error, as the CDR3 has no conserved phenylalanine or tryptophan at its end. Because the CDR3's place on the DNA is in doubt, the DNA is left out and the CDR3 is given as listed by TCRdb. The chain employs TRBV10-3 and TRBJ1-3. The CDR3 contains 9 residues when both ends are counted. CDR1 and CDR2 (germline): ENHRY, SYGVKD. The CDR3 reads CAISGAPYS.

The chain uses TRBV11-2 and TRBJ1-6; weak D call: TRBD1 (6 bases). Germline V gene lookup returns CDR1 SGHAT and CDR2 FQNNGV. The CDR3 length is 15 residues. The CDR3 protein is CARAMLGGLDSPLHF. CDR3 coding DNA: TGTGCTAGAGCCATGTTGGGGGGGCTGGATTCACCCCTCCACTTT.

The V gene is TRBV7-2, the J gene TRBJ1-2, with 10 bases identical to TRBD1. Germline assignment: CDR1 SGHTA and CDR2 FQGNSA. CDR3 length equals 14 residues. V lost 5 bases to trimming and J lost 5 bases; unmatched junction nucleotides: 5. CDR3 nucleotides: TGTGCCAGCAGCCGGGGGACAGGGGAGTATGGCTACACCTTC. This gives the protein CASSRGTGEYGYTF. The full variable domain, in which reference TRBV7-2 and TRBJ1-2 provide the parts outside the CDR3, is GAGVSQSPSNKVTEKGKDVELRCDPISGHTALYWYRQSLGQGLEFLIYFQGNSAPDKSGLPSDRFSAERTGGSVSTLTIQRTQQEDSAVYLCASSRGTGEYGYTFGSGTRLTVV.

Many counts were recorded for this clonotype. The V call is TRBV15, the J call TRBJ2-5; D uncertain. The CDR3 runs 13 residues. Trimming took off 1 base at V and 5 bases at J, with 8 bases between the two ends. CDR1 LNHNV and CDR2 YYDKDF come from the germline V gene (reference sequence). CDR3 in DNA: TGTGCCACCAGCAGAGTGGGAAGGGAGACCCAGTACTTC. This encodes CATSRVGRETQYF. Filled out from reference TRBV15 and TRBJ2-5, the complete variable domain reads DAMVIQNPRYQVTQFGKPVTLSCSQTLNHNVMYWYQQKSSQAPKLLFHYYDKDFNNEADTPDNFQSRRPNTSFCFLDIRSPGLGDTAMYLCATSRVGRETQYFGPGTRLLVL.

The chain has TRBV7-9 and TRBJ2-2, with 8 bases aligning to TRBD2. Germline CDR1 SEHNR, CDR2 FQNEAQ (reference sequence). V lost 5 bases to trimming and J lost 4 bases; unmatched junction nucleotides: 18. This CDR3 comprises 19 residues. CDR3 nucleotide sequence: TGTGCCAGCAGCCCTAGCTATAGCGGGACTAGGAGTGGCACCGGGGAGCTGTTTTTT. Protein sequence: CASSPSYSGTRSGTGELFF.